These T cell receptor beta chains were read from a single sample in a study of a mutant IDH1 vaccine in newly diagnosed glioma. Clones were read by immunoSEQ multiplex PCR, and TCRdb kept only the in-frame ones, dropping some. The sample gives about 36,000 clones, around 82% of which show up once; approximately 9.1% is in the top ten. The sequencing here drew on PBMCs, taken from a glioma patient treated with radiotherapy, temozolomide or both. Source of these receptors: a man aged 40-49 years with glioma. Some clones in this sample may be carry-over from other donors' samples. Each CDR3 is given with its conserved first and last residue. Fields, in order: J gene, clone size, D gene, V gene, CDR3 protein, CDR3 DNA. The D gene is left open where the match is weak. Rows give clone size only sometimes, using once, few, many, or a class for an expanded clone.

>TRBJ1-2|.|.|TRBV25-1
CASSELSYGYTF
TGTGCCAGCAGTGAATTAAGTTATGGCTACACCTTC
>TRBJ1-1|.|TRBD1|TRBV5-4
CASSLAETGDRNTEAFF
TGTGCCAGCAGCTTGGCCGAGACAGGGGATAGGAACACTGAAGCTTTCTTT
>TRBJ2-1|once|.|TRBV4-3
CAETGFNYNEQFF
TGCGCCGAAACAGGGTTCAACTACAATGAGCAGTTCTTC
>TRBJ1-2|.|.|TRBV9
CASSVAGHTNYGYTF
TGTGCCAGCAGCGTAGCCGGGCATACTAACTATGGCTACACCTTC
>TRBJ2-1|.|.|TRBV29-1
CSVEETRYNEQFF
TGCAGCGTTGAGGAGACACGATACAATGAGCAGTTCTTC
>TRBJ1-1|.|TRBD1|TRBV18
CASSPTQGGAEAFF
TGTGCCAGCTCACCCACTCAAGGGGGCGCTGAAGCTTTCTTT
>TRBJ2-7|.|.|TRBV27
CASSLGAGLLHEQYF
TGTGCCAGCAGCCTCGGGGCAGGGCTACTCCACGAGCAGTACTTC
>TRBJ1-4|few|TRBD1|TRBV4-3
CASSQGDRTNEKLFF
TGCGCCAGCAGCCAAGGGGACAGAACTAATGAAAAACTGTTTTTT
>TRBJ2-7|.|TRBD1|TRBV9
CASSVQDRAEYEQYF
TGTGCCAGCAGCGTCCAGGACAGGGCGGAATACGAGCAGTACTTC
>TRBJ2-7|few|.|TRBV9
CASSVGNLHHEQYF
TGTGCCAGCAGCGTAGGGAACTTACACCACGAGCAGTACTTC
>TRBJ2-3|.|TRBD2|TRBV18
CASSRSIQASGGTDTQYF
TGTGCCAGCTCACGGAGTATACAGGCTAGCGGGGGAACAGATACGCAGTATTTT
>TRBJ2-7|.|.|TRBV29-1
CSVGRVYEQYF
TGCAGCGTTGGTCGCGTCTACGAGCAGTACTTC